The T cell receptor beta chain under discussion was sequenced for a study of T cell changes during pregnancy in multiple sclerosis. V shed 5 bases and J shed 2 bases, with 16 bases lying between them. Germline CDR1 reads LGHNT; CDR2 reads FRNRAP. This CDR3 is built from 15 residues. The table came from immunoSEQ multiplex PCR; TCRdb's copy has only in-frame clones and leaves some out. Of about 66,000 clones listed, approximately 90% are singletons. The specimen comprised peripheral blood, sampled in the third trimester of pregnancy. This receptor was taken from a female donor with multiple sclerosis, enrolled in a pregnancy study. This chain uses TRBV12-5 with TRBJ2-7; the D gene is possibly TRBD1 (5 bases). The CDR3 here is CASGPGHLLTYEQYF. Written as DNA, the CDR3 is TGTGCTAGTGGTCCCGGACACCTTCTCACCTACGAGCAGTACTTC.